There are many counts of the clone carrying this T cell receptor (beta chain). Its antigen is not known. Molecular barcoding with unique molecular identifiers was used for the TCRbeta library. TCRdb redid the calling of the PCR reads with MiXCR, one entry per CDR3 protein. Among roughly 4,200 distinct CDR3 sequences listed, approximately 19% were seen once. The data were obtained in a study of T-cell reconstitution after alpha-beta-depleted transplantation in children. Study outcomes and limitations: Surviving recipient T cells and thymic progenitors underlay high day-60 TCRbeta diversity in some patients.

This clonotype was obtained from a male patient aged 2-15 years who had a stem cell transplant for acute lymphoblastic leukemia, so the T cells may come from the graft donor. Sequencing was performed on PBMCs, mostly from graft donor cells, taken 180 days after TCRalphabeta/CD19-depleted stem cell transplant.

CDR3 loop: CASSLGSEAFF. The CDR3 DNA reads as TGTGCCAGCAGTTTGGGCAGTGAAGCTTTCTTT. This rearrangement joins TRBV12-3 or TRBV12-4 to TRBJ1-1; D remains unclear. Trimming removed 3 bases from V and 7 bases from J, with 6 bases in between. This CDR3 region has 11 residues.